These 12 T cell receptor beta chains were all obtained from the same sample, sequenced in a study of T cell repertoires in cytomegalovirus infection. One entry per CDR3 protein results from TCRdb running MiXCR on the reads. Of about 240,000 distinct CDR3 sequences listed, roughly 6.5% are singletons. The sample taken for sequencing was PBMCs. The receptors derive from a human donor in good health (CMV status not recorded). Some clones in this sample may be carry-over from other donors' samples.

This clonotype appeared many times. The chain recombines TRBV28 with TRBJ1-2; TRBD1 aligns across 7 bases. Germline CDR1 MDHEN, CDR2 SYDVKM. This CDR3 comprises 16 residues. Losses at the gene ends were 4 bases for V and 6 bases for J; bases not matched to a gene: 14. CDR3 bases: TGTGCCAGCAGTTCCCCGTTAAGACCTCAGGGGGATGGCTACACCTTC. Its protein product is CASSSPLRPQGDGYTF.

This clonotype was picked up many times. The rearrangement joins TRBV6-1 to TRBJ1-6; D gene uncertain. The germline V and J ends were trimmed by 6 bases and 7 bases, with 10 bases remaining between them. This CDR3 has 13 residues. Looked up from germline, CDR1 is MNHNS and CDR2 is SASEGT. CDR3 in amino acids: CASREDGNSPLHF. In nucleotides, the CDR3 is TGTGCCAGCAGGGAGGACGGGAATTCACCCCTCCACTTT.

The gene calls are TRBV14 and TRBJ2-7; the D gene is possibly TRBD2 (5 bases). This CDR3 is built from 14 residues. Germline V CDR1 and CDR2: SGHDN, FVKESK. Trimming took off 7 bases at V and 3 bases at J, with 16 bases between the two ends. The CDR3, as DNA: TGTGCCAGCACACGCACCCGCGGGTTCTACGAGCAGTACTTC. This gives the protein CASTRTRGFYEQYF.

This clonotype was seen ten or more times. The V call is TRBV20-1, the J call TRBJ1-2; possibly TRBD1 for D (5 bases). The V end lost 0 bases, the J end lost 8 bases, and 16 bases lay between the germline ends. The CDR3 covers 14 residues. Germline assignment: CDR1 DFQATT and CDR2 SNEGSKA (reference sequence). DNA of the CDR3: TGCAGTGCTAGAGATCGGCGAGGGGTCGAGGGCTACACCTTC. Translation gives CSARDRRGVEGYTF.

This clonotype appeared many times. The chain is built from TRBV4-1 and TRBJ2-3; 8 bases fit TRBD2. The CDR3 extends over 15 amino acids. Unmatched junction bases numbered 6, after V lost 2 bases and J lost 5 bases. Per germline, CDR1 MGHRA and CDR2 YSYEKL. The CDR3 sequence: CASSQRLATGDTQYF. Here the CDR3 DNA reads TGCGCCAGCAGCCAAAGACTAGCGACGGGAGATACGCAGTATTTT.

This clonotype was recorded at least ten times. The V call is TRBV11-1, the J call TRBJ1-1; 10 bases align to TRBD1. This CDR3 spans 16 amino acids. V dropped 5 bases and J dropped 2; count of bases not matched to a gene: 8. Looked up from germline, CDR1 is SGHAT and CDR2 is FQDESV (reference sequence). CDR3 bases: TGTGCCAGCAGCCTCGACAGGGGGCGATTAAACACTGAAGCTTTCTTT. This encodes CASSLDRGRLNTEAFF.

This clonotype has at least ten counts. This chain connects TRBV5-5 to TRBJ2-5; D remains unclear. Germline loops: CDR1 SGHKS, CDR2 YYEKEE (reference sequence). The V end was cut by 4 bases, the J end by 1 base, with 8 bases between. The CDR3 covers 13 residues. The CDR3 is CASSPWAQETQYF. The CDR3 bases are TGTGCCAGCAGCCCTTGGGCCCAAGAGACCCAGTACTTC.

This clonotype occurred many times. The chain couples TRBV7-3 to TRBJ1-1; no reliable D call. V lost 6 bases and J lost 5, with 13 bases in between. CDR3 length: 13 amino acids. CDR1 SGHTA and CDR2 FQGTGA come from the germline V gene. The CDR3 coding sequence is TGTGCCAGCAGTTCCGGGCCTCGGACTGAAGCTTTCTTT. It specifies CASSSGPRTEAFF.

This clonotype was seen only a few times. A read error may account for a junction end that differs from germline. The V gene is TRBV7-3, the J gene TRBJ2-7; no definite D call. Germline V CDR1 and CDR2: SGHTA, FQGTGA. The length of the CDR3 is 13 residues. DNA for the CDR3: TGTGCCAGCGGCTTATCTGACGTTCGCGAGCAGTACTTC. This gives the protein CASGLSDVREQYF.

This clonotype was counted at least ten times. The V and J genes are TRBV20-1 and TRBJ1-4; D not certain. V lost 0 bases to trimming and J lost 8 bases, with 4 bases between them. The germline CDR1 and CDR2 sequences are DFQATT and SNEGSKA (reference sequence). CDR3 size: 11 residues. For the CDR3, the DNA is TGCAGTGCTAGAGATCTAGAAAAACTGTTTTTT. Translation: CSARDLEKLFF.

The CDR3 coding sequence is TGTGCCAGCAGCCAGGACAGGGTCCACAATGAGCAGTTCTTC. This translates into CASSQDRVHNEQFF. The gene calls are TRBV6-4 and TRBJ2-1, with 8 positions matching TRBD1. Germline CDR1 is MRHNA and CDR2 is SNTAGT. The CDR3 runs 14 residues. V was pared by 6 bases and J by 5 bases, with 6 bases of the junction left unmatched.

V and J are TRBV6-2 or TRBV6-3 and TRBJ1-1; a weak D match, TRBD1 (5 bases). Germline assignment: CDR1 MNHEY and CDR2 SVGEGT. The CDR3 contains 11 residues. Between the trimmed V and J ends, which lost 8 bases and 10 bases, there was a span of 14 bases. DNA of the CDR3: TGTGCCAGCCTCTTCAATGGGGCAGCTTTCTTT. Protein sequence: CASLFNGAAFF.